A single sample gave rise to the 27 T cell receptor beta chains below, sequenced in a study of circulating and synovial CD4+ cells in juvenile arthritis. Some clones are missing from TCRdb's copy, which holds only in-frame ones; the method was immunoSEQ multiplex PCR. The sample carries about 33,000 clones, about 95% recorded once. Sequencing was performed on CD4+ T cells from blood. The receptors originated from a human donor with juvenile idiopathic arthritis.

The gene calls are TRBV15 and TRBJ1-4, with D tentatively TRBD1 (5 bases). V shed 4 bases and J shed 8 bases, with 11 bases lying between them. CDR1 is LNHNV, CDR2 YYDKDF, per germline (reference sequence). The CDR3 is made up of 13 amino acids. The CDR3: CATSTRVREKLFF. The CDR3 coding sequence is TGTGCCACCAGCACCAGGGTTAGGGAAAAACTGTTTTTT.

V gene TRBV4-2 combines with J gene TRBJ2-3, with D possibly being TRBD1 (6 bases). CDR3 length: 15 residues. V gave up 0 bases and J gave up 3 bases, with 10 bases separating them. Germline assignment: CDR1 LGHNA and CDR2 YNFKEQ. CDR3 sequence reads: CASSQDTGRTDTQYF. The DNA for the CDR3 is TGTGCCAGCAGCCAAGACACAGGGAGAACAGATACGCAGTATTTT.

The chain recombines TRBV5-6 with TRBJ2-7; 10 positions match TRBD1. V lost 5 bases to trimming and J lost 6 bases; unmatched junction nucleotides: 8. From germline, CDR1 is SGHDT and CDR2 YYEEEE. The CDR3 consists of 14 residues. The CDR3, as DNA: TGTGCCAGCAGTTCGACAGGGGGCGCCTCCGAGCAGTACTTC. Protein: CASSSTGGASEQYF.

V and J are TRBV7-6 and TRBJ2-7; maybe TRBD2 (5 bases). From germline, CDR1 is SGHVS and CDR2 FNYEAQ. The CDR3 loop spans 14 amino acids. The V end was cut by 3 bases, the J end by 1 base, with 10 bases between. This CDR3 is CASSFRSGSYEQYF. CDR3 DNA sequence: TGTGCCAGCAGCTTCCGCTCGGGGTCCTACGAGCAGTACTTC. The full variable domain, with the rest looked up from reference TRBV7-6 and TRBJ2-7, is GAGVSQSPRYKVTKRGQDVALRCDPISGHVSLYWYRQALGQGPEFLTYFNYEAQQDKSGLPNDRFSAERPEGSISTLTIQRTEQRDSAMYRCASSFRSGSYEQYFGPGTRLTVT.

The chain joins TRBV4-1 to TRBJ2-5; a possible D gene is TRBD2 (6 bases). The closer fit of TRBJ2-7 to the DNA end suggests the J call may be wrong. The V gene's germline CDR1 is MGHRA and CDR2 YSYEKL. The CDR3 has 17 residues. The CDR3 protein is CASSQAFSGKSPYEQYF. The DNA of the CDR3 is TGCGCCAGCAGCCAGGCCTTTAGCGGCAAATCCCCATACGAGCAGTACTTC.

The chain uses TRBV18 and TRBJ2-7; D perhaps matches TRBD2 (6 bases). The V gene's germline CDR1 is KGHSH and CDR2 LQKENI. V lost 4 bases and J lost 0, with 16 bases in between. The CDR3 is 16 amino acids. CDR3 protein: CASSLLEGMSSYEQYF. The CDR3 region has the DNA TGTGCCAGCTCACTTCTGGAGGGTATGAGCTCCTACGAGCAGTACTTC.

V is TRBV7-2 and J is TRBJ2-7; weak D call: TRBD2 (6 bases). The germline V and J ends were trimmed by 5 bases and 2 bases, with 16 bases remaining between them. The V gene's germline CDR1 is SGHTA and CDR2 FQGNSA. The CDR3 consists of 15 residues. The CDR3 DNA is TGTGCCAGCAGCCCCGACAGCGGGCCCGCCTACGAGCAGTACTTC. Protein product: CASSPDSGPAYEQYF.

J is TRBJ2-7 and V is TRBV5-1; 9 bases fit TRBD1. The CDR3 covers 16 residues. Germline trimming cut 0 bases from V and 4 bases from J; bases unmatched to any gene: 8. CDR1 is SGHRS, CDR2 YFSETQ, per germline. Written as DNA, the CDR3 is TGCGCCAGCAGCTTGGAAGGTCCGGGACAGGGATACGAGCAGTACTTC. Translation gives CASSLEGPGQGYEQYF.

The count of this clone is one. The chain links TRBV5-4 to TRBJ2-5; 7 bases fit TRBD1. The V gene's germline CDR1 is SGHNT and CDR2 YYREEE (reference sequence). CDR3 length: 15 amino acids. V shed 2 bases, J shed 3 bases, and the junction held 7 bases outside the gene matches. CDR3 nucleotide sequence: TGTGCCAGCAGCTTCAAAGGGGGCTCGAAAGAGACCCAGTACTTC. Its protein product is CASSFKGGSKETQYF.

The V gene is TRBV4-2, the J gene TRBJ1-2; no definite D call. V was shortened by 4 bases and J by 5 bases, with 14 bases between the two germline ends. Germline CDR1 is LGHNA and CDR2 is YNFKEQ. The length of the CDR3 is 14 residues. CDR3 protein: CASSPREVPYGYTF. CDR3 nucleotides: TGTGCCAGCAGCCCAAGGGAGGTCCCATATGGCTACACCTTC.

This rearrangement joins TRBV4-2 to TRBJ1-4; no clear D. The CDR3 extends over 13 amino acids. Germline loops: CDR1 LGHNA, CDR2 YNFKEQ. The V and J ends lost 0 bases and 8 bases respectively, with 7 bases between them. This CDR3 is CASSQDRGEKLFF. Written as DNA, the CDR3 is TGTGCCAGCAGCCAAGACCGAGGGGAAAAACTGTTTTTT.

This rearrangement joins TRBV4-3 to TRBJ2-1; TRBD2 aligns across 13 bases. The V and J ends lost 3 bases and 0 bases, in that order; junction bases with no gene match: 11. From germline, CDR1 is LGHNA and CDR2 YSLEER. The CDR3 loop spans 20 amino acids. The CDR3: CASSHERTSGGLSSYNEQFF. The CDR3 coding sequence is TGCGCCAGCAGCCACGAGAGGACTAGCGGGGGCTTAAGCTCCTACAATGAGCAGTTCTTC.

The chain recombines TRBV11-1 with TRBJ2-7, with TRBD2 identical over 9 bases. CDR3 length equals 15 residues. Losses at the gene ends were 1 base for V and 7 bases for J; bases not matched to a gene: 8. CDR1 is SGHAT and CDR2 is FQDESV in the germline V gene (reference sequence). CDR3 region: CASSLGTSDFLEQYF. The CDR3 DNA follows: TGTGCCAGCAGCTTAGGGACTAGCGACTTTTTAGAGCAGTACTTC.

V gene TRBV19 combines with J gene TRBJ2-7, with a possible D match to TRBD2 (5 bases). CDR3 length equals 15 residues. The ends were cut back, 5 bases at V and 6 bases at J, with 20 bases in the middle. The germline gives CDR1 LNHDA, CDR2 SQIVND (reference sequence). The CDR3 is CASSVSQRAQVEQYF. The CDR3 DNA reads TGTGCCAGTAGTGTCTCCCAGAGGGCCCAGGTCGAGCAGTACTTC.

The chain employs TRBV30 and TRBJ1-2; D remains ambiguous. Germline V gene lookup returns CDR1 GTSNPN and CDR2 SVGIG (reference sequence). CDR3 length equals 12 residues. Trimming shortened V by 2 bases and J by 8 bases, and 12 bases separated the two germline ends. CDR3 DNA: TGTGCCTGGAGTACCGAGGGTGGAGGCTACACCTTC. This encodes CAWSTEGGGYTF.

V and J are TRBV28 and TRBJ2-7; 7 bases fit TRBD1. V shed 4 bases, J shed 2 bases, and the junction held 8 bases outside the gene matches. CDR1 is MDHEN and CDR2 is SYDVKM in the germline V gene. The CDR3 has 15 amino acids. The CDR3 coding sequence is TGTGCCAGCAGTTCTCCGGGACAGAAGCCCTACGAGCAGTACTTC. Protein sequence: CASSSPGQKPYEQYF.

V usage is TRBV2 and J usage is TRBJ1-5, with 8 bases matching TRBD1. This CDR3 is 15 amino acids long. J lost 2 bases, V lost 5 bases, and 5 bases had no gene match. Germline CDR1 is SNHLY and CDR2 is FYNNEI. CDR3 coding DNA: TGTGCCAGCAGTTACAGGGGGGGTGGCAATCAGCCCCAGCATTTT. It yields the protein CASSYRGGGNQPQHF.

The gene calls are TRBV28 and TRBJ1-4; D is possibly TRBD1 (5 bases). V lost 1 base, J lost 5 bases, and 14 bases lay in between. CDR3 length: 16 amino acids. The germline CDR1 and CDR2 sequences are MDHEN and SYDVKM. CDR3 coding DNA: TGTGCCAGCAGTTTATTTAGCGGGGCGGGGAATGAAAAACTGTTTTTT. This codes for CASSLFSGAGNEKLFF.

V usage is TRBV7-2 and J usage is TRBJ2-2; perhaps TRBD1 as D (5 bases). The germline V gene has CDR1 SGHTA and CDR2 FQGNSA. This CDR3 has 15 residues. With 1 base removed from V and 4 bases from J, the gap between germline ends came to 10 bases. This chain's CDR3 is CASSLVGQGTGELFF. In DNA, the CDR3 is TGTGCCAGCAGCTTAGTAGGTCAGGGCACCGGGGAGCTGTTTTTT.

The J gene is TRBJ2-3, the V gene TRBV28; 9 bases fit TRBD1. CDR3 size: 15 residues. Germline loops: CDR1 MDHEN, CDR2 SYDVKM. V lost 6 bases, J lost 9 bases, and 13 bases stayed unmatched. The CDR3 protein is CASSYGTGQGLTQYF. CDR3 bases: TGTGCCAGCAGCTATGGGACAGGGCAAGGATTGACGCAGTATTTT. Full variable domain (remainder filled in from reference TRBV28 and TRBJ2-3): DVKVTQSSRYLVKRTGEKVFLECVQDMDHENMFWYRQDPGLGLRLIYFSYDVKMKEKGDIPEGYSVSREKKERFSLILESASTNQTSMYLCASSYGTGQGLTQYFGPGTRLTVL.

This chain links TRBV18 with TRBJ2-5; D unclear. Trimming removed 4 bases from V and 1 base from J, with 7 bases in between. The germline V gene encodes CDR1 KGHSH and CDR2 LQKENI. The CDR3 has 13 amino acids. CDR3 nucleotide sequence: TGTGCCAGCTCACAGAGGTCCCAAGAGACCCAGTACTTC. Its protein is CASSQRSQETQYF.

In regard to this clone: In the same sample, other DNA sequences code for this CDR3. This sequence joins TRBV14 and TRBJ1-4; 9 positions agree with TRBD1. This CDR3 is 17 amino acids long. Per germline, CDR1 SGHDN and CDR2 FVKESK. V lost 5 bases, J lost 8 bases, and 15 bases stayed unmatched. CDR3 in amino acids: CASSAYRGREGKEKLFF. DNA of the CDR3: TGTGCCAGCAGCGCATACAGGGGGCGCGAGGGAAAGGAAAAACTGTTTTTT.

This chain joins TRBV25-1 and TRBJ2-3, with D maybe TRBD1 (6 bases). Trimming stripped 3 bases from V and 0 bases from J, with 13 bases between. This CDR3 has 16 amino acids. The V gene's germline CDR1 is MGHDK and CDR2 SYGVNS. The CDR3 DNA reads TGTGCCAGCAGTGATCCGACAGGACACAGCACAGATACGCAGTATTTT. Amino acid sequence: CASSDPTGHSTDTQYF.

The rearrangement uses TRBV4-2 and TRBJ2-7; the match to TRBD1 covers 8 bases. CDR3 length: 16 amino acids. The V segment lost 4 bases and the J segment 0 bases; nucleotides outside the gene matches: 8. Germline V CDR1 and CDR2: LGHNA, YNFKEQ. The CDR3 DNA follows: TGTGCCAGCAGCCTAGAACCGGGACAGGACTCCTACGAGCAGTACTTC. This gives the protein CASSLEPGQDSYEQYF.

This chain links TRBV5-1 with TRBJ2-7; 8 positions agree with TRBD2. Losses at the gene ends were 4 bases for V and 3 bases for J; bases not matched to a gene: 6. Germline V gene data show CDR1 as SGHRS and CDR2 as YFSETQ. CDR3 size: 14 residues. CDR3 sequence: CASSREGRGYEQYF. The CDR3 DNA follows: TGCGCCAGCAGCCGGGAGGGACGGGGCTACGAGCAGTACTTC.

The chain is built from TRBV5-5 and TRBJ2-2, with 12 nucleotides matching TRBD2. The length of the CDR3 is 16 residues. Germline lookup yields CDR1 SGHKS and CDR2 YYEKEE (reference sequence). The V and J ends lost 3 bases and 3 bases, in that order; junction bases with no gene match: 3. The CDR3 DNA sequence: TGTGCCAGCAGCTCCGGGACTAGCGGGTACACCGGGGAGCTGTTTTTT. It specifies CASSSGTSGYTGELFF.

The J gene is TRBJ2-1, the V gene TRBV2, with 9 nucleotides matching TRBD2. V shed 4 bases and J 7 bases; nucleotides not matched to a gene: 14. CDR3 length equals 17 residues. The germline V gene encodes CDR1 SNHLY and CDR2 FYNNEI. The CDR3 sequence is CASSGSPWREGVNEQFF. The CDR3 nucleotides are TGTGCCAGCAGTGGGTCGCCGTGGCGGGAGGGGGTAAATGAGCAGTTCTTC.